Below, one T cell receptor (beta chain) is given with its context. Here immunoSEQ multiplex PCR was the method, and the copy in TCRdb shows in-frame clones only, minus some. This sample has about 80,000 clones, with 97% found just once. This record comes from a study of technical replicates of blood from a few donors. This CDR3 region has 14 residues. Per germline, CDR1 SGHNT and CDR2 YENEEA. The V and J ends lost 7 bases and 6 bases respectively, with 19 bases between them. Sequenced input: T cells isolated from PBMCs. The gene calls are TRBV11-3 and TRBJ2-7; TRBD1 is a possible D gene (5 bases). This TCR was recovered from a human donor in good health. The CDR3 nucleotides are TGTGCCAGCACCCCGGCAGGGCGATCCCGCGAGCAGTACTTC. Amino acids: CASTPAGRSREQYF.